This T cell receptor (beta chain) was found in a study of T cells after yellow fever vaccination. Study results and limitations: Once the booster was given, most primary-vaccination clones reappeared, at 95% to 97% for CD4 and approximately 88% for CD8. Although the secondary response was weaker, it peaked faster, at day 5 versus 15. Bulk-population clonotypes that are abundant could appear as contaminants in FACS-sorted repertoires.

The CDR3 totals 14 residues. V was shortened by 2 bases and J by 5 bases, with 10 bases between the two germline ends. In germline, CDR1 is MDHEN, CDR2 SYDVKM. TCRdb re-analysed the 5' RACE reads in MiXCR, keeping a single row per CDR3 protein. The sample holds roughly 300,000 distinct CDR3 sequences; less than 9.5% are singletons and the top ten take approximately 15%. This clonotype occurred many times. Its antigen is currently unknown. The sequence was obtained from a young man who received the YFV17D yellow fever vaccine. This specimen consisted of PBMCs, obtained more than 35 days after the first yellow fever vaccination. This chain links TRBV28 with TRBJ2-1, with D perhaps TRBD1 (6 bases). CDR3 bases: TGTGCCAGCAGTTTAGGGGGACACGACAATGAGCAGTTCTTC. It yields the protein CASSLGGHDNEQFF.